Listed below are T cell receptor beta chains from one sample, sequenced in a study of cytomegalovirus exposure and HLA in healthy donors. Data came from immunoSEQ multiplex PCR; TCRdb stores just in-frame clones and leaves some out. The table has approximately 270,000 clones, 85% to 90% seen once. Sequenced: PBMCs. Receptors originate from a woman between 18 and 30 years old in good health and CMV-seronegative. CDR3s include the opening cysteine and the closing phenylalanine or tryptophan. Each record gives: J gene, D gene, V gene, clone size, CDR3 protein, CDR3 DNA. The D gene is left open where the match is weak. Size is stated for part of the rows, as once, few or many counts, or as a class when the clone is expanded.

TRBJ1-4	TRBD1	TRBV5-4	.	CASSNADGTGFEKLFF	TGTGCCAGCAGCAACGCGGACGGGACAGGGTTCGAAAAACTGTTTTTT
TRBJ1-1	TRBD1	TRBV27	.	CASSPGTGMVNTEAFF	TGTGCCAGCAGTCCGGGGACAGGGATGGTGAACACTGAAGCTTTCTTT
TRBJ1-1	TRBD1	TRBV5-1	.	CASIRTGGGMNTEAFF	TGCGCCAGCATCAGGACAGGGGGAGGGATGAACACTGAAGCTTTCTTT
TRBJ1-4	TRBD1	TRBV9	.	CASSATGTGHEKLFF	TGTGCCAGCAGCGCCACCGGGACAGGGCACGAAAAACTGTTTTTT
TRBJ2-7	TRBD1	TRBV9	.	CASSPRGQPNYEQYF	TGTGCCAGCAGCCCCCGGGGACAGCCCAACTACGAGCAGTACTTC
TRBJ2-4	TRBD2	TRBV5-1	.	CASSLEGSGGASVIQYF	TGCGCCAGCAGCTTGGAGGGTAGCGGGGGGGCGTCGGTCATTCAGTACTTC
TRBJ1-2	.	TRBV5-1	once	CASRPDTTGRIYGYTF	TGCGCCAGCAGGCCGGACACTACCGGACGGATTTATGGCTACACCTTC
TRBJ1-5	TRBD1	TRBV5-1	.	CASSLAGTGNQPQHF	TGCGCCAGCAGCTTGGCCGGGACAGGGAATCAGCCCCAGCATTTT
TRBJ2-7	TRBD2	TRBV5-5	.	CASSLVVSGDYEQYF	TGTGCCAGCAGCTTGGTTGTTAGCGGGGACTACGAGCAGTACTTC
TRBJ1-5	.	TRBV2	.	CASNQGGDQPQHF	TGTGCCAGCAACCAGGGTGGTGATCAGCCCCAGCATTTT
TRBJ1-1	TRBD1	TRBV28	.	CASSLSDRREAFF	TGTGCCAGCAGTTTATCGGACAGGCGCGAAGCTTTCTTT
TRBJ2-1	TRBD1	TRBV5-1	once	CASRLAGGNEQFF	TGCGCCAGCAGGTTGGCAGGGGGCAATGAGCAGTTCTTC
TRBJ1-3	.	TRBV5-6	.	CASIAWAGPGNTIYF	TGTGCCAGCATCGCTTGGGCAGGGCCTGGAAACACCATATATTTT
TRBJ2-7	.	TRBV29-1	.	CSVGGTDSYEQYF	TGCAGCGTCGGAGGGACGGACTCCTACGAGCAGTACTTC
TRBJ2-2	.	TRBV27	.	CATAGLAGFTGELFF	TGTGCCACCGCGGGACTCGCAGGATTCACCGGGGAGCTGTTTTTT
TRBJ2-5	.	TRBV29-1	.	CSVVQGKETQYF	TGCAGCGTAGTACAGGGAAAAGAGACCCAGTACTTC
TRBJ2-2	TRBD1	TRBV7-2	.	CASSLGGQGNTGELFF	TGTGCCAGCAGCTTAGGGGGACAGGGTAACACCGGGGAGCTGTTTTTT
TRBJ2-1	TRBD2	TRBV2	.	CASSVGEGTYNEQFF	TGTGCCAGCAGTGTGGGGGAGGGTACCTACAATGAGCAGTTCTTC
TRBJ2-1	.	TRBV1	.	CTSRTSGGFNEQFF	TGCACCAGCAGAACTAGCGGGGGTTTTAATGAGCAGTTCTTC
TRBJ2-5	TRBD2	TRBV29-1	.	CSVAKLAGGSETQYF	TGCAGCGTCGCAAAACTAGCGGGGGGTTCAGAGACCCAGTACTTC
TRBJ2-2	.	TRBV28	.	CASSLTGSVLAGELFF	TGTGCCAGCAGTTTAACGGGGAGTGTATTGGCCGGGGAGCTGTTTTTT
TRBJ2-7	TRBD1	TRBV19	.	CASSSGTGSYEQYF	TGTGCCAGTAGTTCCGGGACAGGGTCCTACGAGCAGTACTTC
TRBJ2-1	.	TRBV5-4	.	CASSLGRGGRENNEQFF	TGTGCCAGCAGCTTGGGACGAGGGGGAAGGGAGAACAATGAGCAGTTCTTC
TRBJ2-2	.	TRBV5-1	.	CASSLESSSGTGELFF	TGCGCCAGCAGCTTGGAGTCTAGCAGTGGCACCGGGGAGCTGTTTTTT
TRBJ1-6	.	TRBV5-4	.	CASSLEVGSPLHF	TGTGCCAGCAGCTTAGAGGTTGGATCACCCCTCCACTTT
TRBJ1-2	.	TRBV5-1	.	CASSPGSGGYYGYTF	TGCGCCAGCAGCCCGGGCTCGGGGGGATACTATGGCTACACCTTC
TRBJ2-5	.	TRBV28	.	CASSLFRRGETQYF	TGTGCCAGCAGTTTGTTCCGGAGGGGAGAGACCCAGTACTTC
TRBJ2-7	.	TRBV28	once	CASSNLWLGQPSGYEQYF	TGTGCCAGCAGTAATTTGTGGTTGGGACAACCTTCTGGATACGAGCAGTACTTC
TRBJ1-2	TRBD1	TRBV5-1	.	CASSPGDRALYGYTF	TGCGCCAGCAGCCCGGGAGACAGGGCCCTCTATGGCTACACCTTC
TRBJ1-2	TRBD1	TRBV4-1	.	CASSQSGTGDDGYTF	TGCGCCAGCAGCCAATCCGGGACAGGGGACGATGGCTACACCTTC
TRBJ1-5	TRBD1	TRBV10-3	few	CATGTGTSQPQHF	TGTGCCACCGGGACAGGGACAAGTCAGCCCCAGCATTTT
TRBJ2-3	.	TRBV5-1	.	CASSLSSQTSTDTQYF	TGCGCCAGCAGCTTGTCCAGCCAGACTAGCACAGATACGCAGTATTTT
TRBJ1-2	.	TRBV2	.	CASSEDITGYGYTF	TGTGCCAGCAGTGAAGATATCACTGGCTATGGCTACACCTTC
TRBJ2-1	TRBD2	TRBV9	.	CASSVGLGAAGGKNEQFF	TGTGCCAGCAGCGTAGGTCTAGGGGCGGCGGGGGGGAAAAATGAGCAGTTCTTC
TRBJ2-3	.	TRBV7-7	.	CASSDPGATDTQYF	TGTGCTAGCAGCGATCCGGGAGCCACAGATACGCAGTATTTT
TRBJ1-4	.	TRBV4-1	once	CASSHEMAGLNEKLFF	TGCGCCAGCAGCCACGAAATGGCAGGTCTTAATGAAAAACTGTTTTTT